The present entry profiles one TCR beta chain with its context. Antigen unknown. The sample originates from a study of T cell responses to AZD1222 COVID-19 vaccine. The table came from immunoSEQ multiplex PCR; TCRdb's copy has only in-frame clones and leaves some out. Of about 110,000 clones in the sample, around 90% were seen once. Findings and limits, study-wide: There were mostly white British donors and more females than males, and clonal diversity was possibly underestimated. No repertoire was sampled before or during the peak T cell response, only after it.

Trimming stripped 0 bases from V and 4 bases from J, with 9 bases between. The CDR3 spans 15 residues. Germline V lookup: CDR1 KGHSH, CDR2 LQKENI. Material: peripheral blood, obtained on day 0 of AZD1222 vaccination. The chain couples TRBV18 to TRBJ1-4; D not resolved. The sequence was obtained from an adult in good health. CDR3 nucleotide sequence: TGTGCCAGCTCACCACCGCGGGGTCGTAATGAAAAACTGTTTTTT. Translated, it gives CASSPPRGRNEKLFF. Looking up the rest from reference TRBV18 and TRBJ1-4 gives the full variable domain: NAGVMQNPRHLVRRRGQEARLRCSPMKGHSHVYWYRQLPEEGLKFMVYLQKENIIDESGMPKERFSAEFPKEGPSILRIQQVVRGDSAAYFCASSPPRGRNEKLFFGSGTQLSVL.